This entry lists 8 T cell receptor beta chains sequenced from one sample in a study of T-cell memory formation after mild COVID-19. TCRdb itself ran the 5' RACE reads through MiXCR, one entry per CDR3 protein. The table shows hundreds of thousands of distinct CDR3 sequences, with about 20% occurring only once. Source material: PBMCs or a T cell subset sorted from them (not recorded which). These receptors all stem from an adult woman who had mild COVID-19 (a few samples of this study predate the infection). Cell type and time point are not known.

This chain uses TRBV19 with TRBJ2-7; maybe TRBD2 (5 bases). The CDR3 has 16 residues. V lost 5 bases to trimming and J lost 0 bases, with 17 bases between them. From germline, CDR1 is LNHDA and CDR2 SQIVND (reference sequence). The CDR3 sequence: CASSPPSGRSSYEQYF. CDR3 bases: TGTGCCAGTAGTCCCCCTTCGGGGAGAAGCTCCTACGAGCAGTACTTC.

This clonotype was seen only a few times. The V gene is TRBV6-2 or TRBV6-3, the J gene TRBJ1-2, with no clear D. Trimming took off 0 bases at V and 4 bases at J, with 3 bases between the two ends. CDR3 length equals 12 residues. The germline V gene has CDR1 MNHEY and CDR2 SVGEGT. The CDR3 DNA reads as TGTGCCAGCAGTTACTCGACCTATGGCTACACCTTC. The encoded protein is CASSYSTYGYTF.

In its sample, this clonotype was seen a few times. The rearrangement links TRBV7-9 to TRBJ2-7; TRBD2 matches at 7 bases. This CDR3 has 14 residues. The V segment lost 2 bases and the J segment 6 bases; nucleotides outside the gene matches: 7. Germline CDR1 SEHNR, CDR2 FQNEAQ (reference sequence). CDR3 residues: CASSLNVPGGEQYF. The CDR3 region has the DNA TGTGCCAGCAGCTTAAATGTGCCGGGGGGCGAGCAGTACTTC.

The chain links TRBV5-1 to TRBJ1-2, with a possible D match to TRBD1 (6 bases). In germline, CDR1 is SGHRS, CDR2 YFSETQ. V lost 4 bases to trimming and J lost 2 bases, with 15 bases between them. This CDR3 has 15 residues. CDR3 amino acids: CASSTISQGNYGYTF. CDR3 DNA sequence: TGCGCCAGCAGCACGATCTCTCAGGGGAACTATGGCTACACCTTC.

This clonotype was counted only a few times. This chain links TRBV13 with TRBJ2-1; 9 bases match TRBD2. The V and J ends lost 1 base and 1 base, in that order; junction bases with no gene match: 11. Germline V gives CDR1 PRHDT, CDR2 FYEKMQ (reference sequence). The CDR3 is 19 amino acids. The CDR3 sequence is CASSLDRLGGRVSYNEQFF. For the CDR3, the DNA is TGTGCCAGCAGCTTAGATCGGCTAGGCGGGAGGGTATCCTACAATGAGCAGTTCTTC. Full variable domain (outside the CDR3, taken from reference TRBV13 and TRBJ2-1): AAGVIQSPRHLIKEKRETATLKCYPIPRHDTVYWYQQGPGQDPQFLISFYEKMQSDKGSIPDRFSAQQFSDYHSELNMSSLELGDSALYFCASSLDRLGGRVSYNEQFFGPGTRLTVL.

The table lists this clonotype with a few counts. The chain recombines TRBV7-2 with TRBJ2-7; 7 bases fit TRBD2. Germline values: CDR1 SGHTA, CDR2 FQGNSA. The V gene end was trimmed by 5 bases and the J gene end by 2 bases; junction bases not matched to a gene: 12. This CDR3 spans 16 amino acids. CDR3 residues: CASSPRGSGGAYEQYF. The CDR3 nucleotides are TGTGCCAGCAGCCCCCGCGGGAGTGGGGGAGCCTACGAGCAGTACTTC.

This clonotype has only a few counts. This rearrangement joins TRBV4-3 to TRBJ1-2, with TRBD1 matching 8 bases. From germline, CDR1 is LGHNA and CDR2 YSLEER. The CDR3 sequence is 14 residues long. V lost 3 bases and J lost 6; bases outside the gene matches: 6. The CDR3 DNA reads TGCGCCAGCAGCCATACGGACAGGGATCATGGCTACACCTTC. It is translated as CASSHTDRDHGYTF.

V gene TRBV4-2 combines with J gene TRBJ2-3; D is undetermined. The CDR3 is made up of 16 amino acids. Germline V CDR1 and CDR2: LGHNA, YNFKEQ. The ends were cut back, 2 bases at V and 4 bases at J, with 16 bases in the middle. CDR3 protein: CASSQLQRGGADTQYF. DNA of the CDR3: TGTGCCAGCAGCCAACTCCAGCGCGGCGGCGCAGATACGCAGTATTTT.